The subject of this entry is one TCR beta chain. These data originate in a study of blood T cell repertoires in COVID-19. Some clones are missing from TCRdb's copy, which holds only in-frame ones; the method was immunoSEQ multiplex PCR. Found here are about 55,000 clones, roughly 85% of them singletons; the top ten hold about 6%. The V gene end was trimmed by 3 bases and the J gene end by 5 bases; junction bases not matched to a gene: 9. This CDR3 comprises 16 residues. Germline V gene lookup returns CDR1 MNHEY and CDR2 SMNVEV (reference sequence). Input material: peripheral blood. The clonotype was recovered from a human donor in a cohort sampled during active or convalescent COVID-19. V gene TRBV27 combines with J gene TRBJ1-1, with 10 bases that match TRBD1. The chain's CDR3 is CASSFAGTGVGTEAFF. The CDR3 DNA reads TGTGCCAGCAGTTTTGCCGGGACAGGGGTAGGTACTGAAGCTTTCTTT.